The entry below describes one T cell receptor beta chain. Its antigen remains unknown. The source of the sample is a study of T cell responses to AZD1222 COVID-19 vaccine. The study, taken as a whole, reports: None of the repertoires were sampled until the peak T cell response had passed.

CDR3 length: 14 residues. V was clipped by 4 bases and J by 3 bases, with 12 bases between them. Per germline, CDR1 SGHVS and CDR2 FQNEAQ. This table comes from immunoSEQ multiplex PCR, and its TCRdb copy is limited to in-frame clones, with some not included. The table shows approximately 130,000 clones, with roughly nine tenths occurring only once. This chain links TRBV7-8 with TRBJ1-2; weak D call: TRBD1 (5 bases). The material was peripheral blood, obtained 28 days after the second AZD1222 dose. This TCR derives from an adult who received the AZD1222 COVID-19 vaccine. The CDR3 region is CASSSQTAYYGYTF. The CDR3 DNA reads as TGTGCCAGCAGCTCCCAGACAGCTTACTATGGCTACACCTTC.